These 27 T cell receptor beta chains were all obtained from the same sample, sequenced in a study of blood T cell repertoires in COVID-19. The protocol was immunoSEQ multiplex PCR, while the TCRdb copy is restricted to in-frame clones and leaves out a portion. The sample contains about 190,000 clones, 76% of which appear only once. The sequenced sample consisted of PBMCs or T cells enriched from blood (not recorded which). The receptors here all came from a woman aged 45 to 65 with acute COVID-19.

The chain links TRBV6-5 to TRBJ2-3, with D perhaps TRBD1 (6 bases). Germline V gene data show CDR1 as MNHEY and CDR2 as SVGAGI. The CDR3 spans 15 residues. The germline V and J ends were trimmed by 1 base and 1 base, with 9 bases remaining between them. CDR3 sequence reads: CASSYWPGGTDTQYF. The CDR3, as DNA: TGTGCCAGCAGTTACTGGCCAGGGGGCACAGATACGCAGTATTTT.

The gene calls are TRBV2 and TRBJ2-5; 7 bases fit TRBD1. V lost 2 bases, J lost 5 bases, and 5 bases stayed unmatched. This CDR3 is 14 amino acids long. Germline CDR1 is SNHLY and CDR2 is FYNNEI. The CDR3 sequence: CASSELLQGETQYF. The CDR3 bases are TGTGCCAGCAGTGAATTGTTACAGGGGGAGACCCAGTACTTC.

The V call is TRBV19, the J call TRBJ1-1, with D perhaps TRBD1 (5 bases). Between the trimmed V and J ends, which lost 5 bases and 1 base, there was a span of 17 bases. CDR3 size: 16 residues. Germline V gene lookup returns CDR1 LNHDA and CDR2 SQIVND (reference sequence). DNA of the CDR3: TGTGCCAGTAGTGCCGGACAAGGAAGGAAGAACACTGAAGCTTTCTTT. Its protein product is CASSAGQGRKNTEAFF.

The chain links TRBV27 to TRBJ2-2, with D unclear. This CDR3 is 10 amino acids long. The germline V gene encodes CDR1 MNHEY and CDR2 SMNVEV (reference sequence). With 7 bases removed from V and 8 bases from J, the gap between germline ends came to 5 bases. The CDR3 region is CASTQGELFF. The CDR3 coding sequence is TGTGCCAGCACCCAGGGGGAGCTGTTTTTT.

J is TRBJ2-1 and V is TRBV6-6; tentatively, D is TRBD1 (6 bases). Germline CDR1 and CDR2: MNHNY and SVGAGI (reference sequence). This CDR3 is built from 14 residues. The V end lost 2 bases, the J end lost 7 bases, and 12 bases lay between the germline ends. In DNA form, the CDR3 reads TGTGCCAGCAGTTACGGACAGACGGGGAATGAGCAGTTCTTC. Its protein is CASSYGQTGNEQFF.

The chain combines TRBV28 with TRBJ2-3; 11 bases fit TRBD2. The CDR3 is made up of 16 amino acids. V gave up 6 bases and J gave up 6 bases; unmatched junction bases: 11. Germline V gene lookup returns CDR1 MDHEN and CDR2 SYDVKM. CDR3 sequence (DNA): TGTGCCAGCAGCTCCCTAGCGGGGGGAAACAGGGATACGCAGTATTTT. Translated: CASSSLAGGNRDTQYF.

This chain joins TRBV10-2 and TRBJ2-1, with 11 positions matching TRBD2. The trim removed 8 bases at V and 10 bases at J, leaving 10 bases unmatched. Germline CDR1 is WSHSY and CDR2 is SAAADI. This CDR3 region has 14 residues. For the CDR3, the DNA is TGCGCCAGCCTCCCTAGCGGGGGGTCTCTCGAGCAGTTCTTC. As protein: CASLPSGGSLEQFF.

This chain links TRBV5-6 with TRBJ1-4; no reliable D call. Germline loops: CDR1 SGHDT, CDR2 YYEEEE. With 4 bases removed from V and 8 bases from J, the gap between germline ends came to 15 bases. The CDR3 spans 14 residues. CDR3 bases: TGTGCCAGCAGCCGACCGGGAACGGGAGAAAAACTGTTTTTT. Translation: CASSRPGTGEKLFF.

The chain joins TRBV4-1 to TRBJ1-5, with TRBD1 as a possible D gene (6 bases). This CDR3 is built from 15 residues. Between the trimmed V and J ends, which lost 8 bases and 4 bases, there was a span of 18 bases. Germline V gene sequence: CDR1 MGHRA, CDR2 YSYEKL. The CDR3 is CASGSRTETNQPQHF. CDR3 coding DNA: TGCGCCAGCGGTTCTCGGACAGAGACAAATCAGCCCCAGCATTTT.

The chain links TRBV7-2 to TRBJ1-5; D unresolved. The CDR3 extends over 13 amino acids. The ends were cut back, 2 bases at V and 7 bases at J, with 9 bases in the middle. CDR1 is SGHTA and CDR2 is FQGNSA in the germline V gene. The CDR3 sequence: CASSLSLSQPQHF. DNA of the CDR3: TGTGCCAGCAGCTTATCACTGTCACAGCCCCAGCATTTT.

This chain links TRBV19 with TRBJ1-1, with D perhaps matching TRBD1 (5 bases). Trimming left V 5 bases short and J 2 bases short, with 15 bases between. Germline CDR1 and CDR2: LNHDA and SQIVND (reference sequence). The length of the CDR3 is 15 residues. The CDR3 sequence: CASSGLTGANTEAFF. As DNA, the CDR3 is TGTGCCAGTAGTGGACTAACAGGCGCCAACACTGAAGCTTTCTTT.

This clone is a singleton in its sample. The chain links TRBV14 to TRBJ2-3; 7 nucleotides agree with TRBD1. Germline assignment: CDR1 SGHDN and CDR2 FVKESK. Germline trimming cut 5 bases from V and 4 bases from J; bases unmatched to any gene: 12. This CDR3 contains 16 residues. The CDR3 loop reads CASSKAGGGFSDTQYF. Here the CDR3 DNA reads TGTGCCAGCAGCAAGGCAGGGGGTGGTTTTTCAGATACGCAGTATTTT. Full variable domain (missing parts from reference TRBV14 and TRBJ2-3): EAGVTQFPSHSVIEKGQTVTLRCDPISGHDNLYWYRRVMGKEIKFLLHFVKESKQDESGMPNNRFLAERTGGTYSTLKVQPAELEDSGVYFCASSKAGGGFSDTQYFGPGTRLTVL.

The table lists this clone with many counts. This chain joins TRBV14 and TRBJ1-1; D unresolved. From germline, CDR1 is SGHDN and CDR2 FVKESK. The CDR3 is made up of 13 amino acids. Trimming left V 4 bases short and J 0 bases short, with 6 bases between. CDR3 in amino acids: CASSRAMNTEAFF. CDR3 nucleotides: TGTGCCAGCAGCCGGGCCATGAACACTGAAGCTTTCTTT.

The chain recombines TRBV7-3 with TRBJ1-1; D gene ambiguous. The CDR3 contains 13 residues. Trimming left V 1 base short and J 5 bases short, with 8 bases between. Per the germline V gene, CDR1 is SGHTA and CDR2 is FQGTGA. CDR3 sequence (DNA): TGTGCCAGCAGCTTAAACGCGAGGACTGAAGCTTTCTTT. It codes for CASSLNARTEAFF. Filled out from reference TRBV7-3 and TRBJ1-1, the complete variable domain reads GAGVSQTPSNKVTEKGKYVELRCDPISGHTALYWYRQSLGQGPEFLIYFQGTGAADDSGLPNDRFFAVRPEGSVSTLKIQRTERGDSAVYLCASSLNARTEAFFGQGTRLTVV.

The chain has TRBV11-2 and TRBJ2-3, with a possible D match to TRBD2 (6 bases). Trimming removed 2 bases at V and 4 bases at J, with 19 bases between. The CDR3 has 17 amino acids. CDR1 SGHAT and CDR2 FQNNGV come from the germline V gene. Written as DNA, the CDR3 is TGTGCCAGCAGCTTAAGGGCGATGCGGGGAGGACCAGATACGCAGTATTTT. It encodes CASSLRAMRGGPDTQYF.

The V and J genes are TRBV27 and TRBJ1-2, with TRBD1 matching over 8 bases. V shed 5 bases and J 8 bases; nucleotides not matched to a gene: 13. CDR1 and CDR2 (germline): MNHEY, SMNVEV (reference sequence). The CDR3 is 15 amino acids. This chain's CDR3 is CASSRGGQGANGYTF. CDR3 DNA sequence: TGTGCCAGCAGTCGGGGAGGCCAGGGGGCAAACGGCTACACCTTC.

The chain recombines TRBV18 with TRBJ1-5; D is unresolved. V shed 2 bases and J shed 4 bases, with 12 bases lying between them. Germline CDR1 KGHSH, CDR2 LQKENI. The CDR3 is 15 amino acids. The CDR3 DNA follows: TGTGCCAGCTCACCAAGGCACCAGCGGAATCAGCCCCAGCATTTT. Translation: CASSPRHQRNQPQHF.

This clone was recorded only once. The V gene is TRBV28, the J gene TRBJ1-4, with TRBD1 matching over 9 bases. Trimming took 7 bases from V and 3 from J; bases not matched to a gene: 3. CDR1 is MDHEN and CDR2 is SYDVKM in the germline V gene. The CDR3 runs 14 residues. In DNA form, the CDR3 reads TGTGCCAGCACTCGGACAGGGGCTAATGAAAAACTGTTTTTT. Its protein is CASTRTGANEKLFF.

V gene TRBV19 combines with J gene TRBJ1-5; D remains ambiguous. V lost 0 bases and J 2 bases, leaving 11 bases between the germline ends. Germline V gene lookup returns CDR1 LNHDA and CDR2 SQIVND (reference sequence). CDR3 length: 16 residues. The CDR3 sequence is CASSIEALLGNQPQHF. The CDR3 nucleotides read TGTGCCAGTAGTATAGAAGCACTACTGGGCAATCAGCCCCAGCATTTT.

This CDR3 is CSANTGYGYTF. The CDR3 nucleotides are TGCAGCGCTAACACAGGGTATGGCTACACCTTC. This chain joins TRBV29-1 and TRBJ1-2, with D perhaps TRBD1 (6 bases). Trimming cost V 7 bases and J 5 bases, with 11 bases left between them. The CDR3 is made up of 11 amino acids. Germline-derived CDR1 and CDR2 are SQVTM and ANQGSEA. The full variable domain, rest sourced from reference TRBV29-1 and TRBJ1-2, is SAVISQKPSRDICQRGTSLTIQCQVDSQVTMMFWYRQQPGQSLTLIATANQGSEATYESGFVIDKFPISRPNLTFSTLTVSNMSPEDSSIYLCSANTGYGYTFGSGTRLTVV.

J is TRBJ2-7 and V is TRBV5-1, with a weak D call TRBD1 (6 bases). Germline V CDR1 and CDR2: SGHRS, YFSETQ. Trimming shortened V by 4 bases and J by 3 bases, and 17 bases separated the two germline ends. CDR3 length: 15 amino acids. The CDR3 DNA sequence: TGCGCCAGCAGCCCCCCCCAACAGGGTAACTACGAGCAGTACGTC. Protein sequence: CASSPPQQGNYEQYV.

The chain couples TRBV5-6 to TRBJ1-1; D possibly corresponds to TRBD1 (5 bases). Per germline, CDR1 SGHDT and CDR2 YYEEEE. This CDR3 has 14 amino acids. V dropped 2 bases and J dropped 8 bases, with 16 bases sitting between them. The CDR3 reads CASSFVKGHLEAFF. CDR3 coding DNA: TGTGCCAGCAGCTTTGTGAAAGGACACCTAGAAGCTTTCTTT.

This rearrangement joins TRBV6-4 to TRBJ1-5; TRBD1 is a possible D gene (5 bases). The germline CDR1 and CDR2 sequences are MRHNA and SNTAGT. The V end lost 5 bases, the J end lost 7 bases, and 15 bases lay between the germline ends. The CDR3 is 14 amino acids. CDR3 nucleotide sequence: TGTGCCAGCAGTTCGGATGCAGGGCGGCAGCCCCAGCATTTT. This translates into CASSSDAGRQPQHF.

The rearrangement uses TRBV3-1 (or the pseudogene TRBV3-2) and TRBJ2-3; D unresolved. The V and J ends lost 0 bases and 4 bases respectively, with 11 bases between them. CDR3 length equals 15 residues. Germline CDR1 is LGHDT and CDR2 is YNNKEL (reference sequence). The chain's CDR3 is CASSQEGHYADTQYF. The CDR3 nucleotides are TGTGCCAGCAGCCAAGAAGGCCACTACGCAGATACGCAGTATTTT.

This clone has a handful of counts. The chain couples TRBV5-5 to TRBJ1-6, with D unclear. The V gene lost 3 bases and the J gene lost 9 bases, with 16 bases spanning the gap. Germline-derived CDR1 and CDR2 are SGHKS and YYEKEE (reference sequence). This CDR3 spans 15 amino acids. CDR3: CASSSRTPGSSPLHF. The DNA of the CDR3 is TGTGCCAGCAGCTCTCGGACCCCGGGGAGTTCACCCCTCCACTTT. Drawing the rest from reference TRBV5-5 and TRBJ1-6, the complete variable domain is DAGVTQSPTHLIKTRGQQVTLRCSPISGHKSVSWYQQVLGQGPQFIFQYYEKEERGRGNFPDRFSARQFPNYSSELNVNALLLGDSALYLCASSSRTPGSSPLHFGNGTRLTVT.

The V call is TRBV28, the J call TRBJ1-1, with a possible D match to TRBD1 (5 bases). The CDR3 runs to 12 residues. The V gene lost 10 bases and the J gene lost 5 bases, with 14 bases spanning the gap. Per germline, CDR1 MDHEN and CDR2 SYDVKM. The CDR3, as DNA: TGTGCCACCGACAGTTCAGGGACTGAAGCTTTCTTT. Translation: CATDSSGTEAFF.

This clone turned up a few times. V is TRBV7-3 and J is TRBJ2-1, with D tentatively TRBD2 (6 bases). Per germline, CDR1 SGHTA and CDR2 FQGTGA. The CDR3 consists of 19 residues. Trimming pared 1 base from V and 1 base from J, leaving 20 bases between. The DNA for the CDR3 is TGTGCCAGCAGCTTAAGTCGGAAGGGCGGGGCCGCTTCCTACAATGAGCAGTTCTTC. This encodes CASSLSRKGGAASYNEQFF.